This TCR beta chain was obtained from a study of CD8 T cells in Susac syndrome. Random hexamers primed reverse transcription of about 0.5 to 1 ug RNA. Across 54 Vbeta and 13 Jbeta, immunoSEQ multiplex PCR amplified TCR beta CDR3. TCRdb redid the calling of the immunoSEQ multiplex PCR reads with MiXCR, one entry per CDR3 protein. The table has over 150,000 distinct CDR3 sequences, 90% to 95% seen once. Study-wide findings and caveats: The number of individuals included in the study's TCR sequencing and HLA analysis was acknowledged as relatively small.

Remarks on this clonotype: The antigen is unknown.

This CDR3 region has 13 residues. Germline lookup yields CDR1 SGDLS and CDR2 YYNGEE. V was trimmed by 2 bases and J by 5 bases, leaving 10 bases between them. Sequencing of TCR beta, carried out with a high-throughput approach, was applied to CD8+ and CD4+ T cells from the blood. FACS enriched CD8+ TEMRA cells, while bulk CD8+ and CD4+ were negatively isolated. The sequence was collected from a human donor with multiple sclerosis. V is TRBV9 and J is TRBJ1-2; D is uncertain. Sequenced sample: CD4+ T cells from PBMCs. This CDR3 is CASSVSSTYGYTF. CDR3 nucleotide sequence: TGTGCCAGCAGCGTCTCCAGTACTTATGGCTACACCTTC.